This T cell receptor beta chain is drawn from a study of CD8+ T cells in alopecia areata. Whole-study context: Oral tofacitinib (5 to 10 mg twice daily) was administered to treated patients. Study-wide results and limits: The study also sequences resident alphabeta T cells of normal skin in scalp samples. Lesional scalp, notably in alopecia totalis/universalis, had clonality above that of normal scalp.

Sequencing relied on a cDNA template that was reverse transcribed from extracted RNA. Measured with immunoSEQ multiplex PCR; TCRdb has only the in-frame clones, and not every one. The sample holds 130,000 to 150,000 clones, around 47% seen once. From germline, CDR1 is MNHEY and CDR2 SVGAGI. CDR3 length equals 15 residues. The ends lost 7 bases at V and 1 base at J; junction bases unmatched: 9. A note on this clone: Antigen: not known.

CD4+ and CD8+ T cells were sorted from PBMCs stained for CD3, CD4 and CD8. The TCR was taken from a human donor with alopecia areata. Sequenced material: CD4+ T cells sorted from blood. This chain joins TRBV6-5 and TRBJ2-5; 7 nucleotides align to TRBD1. Here the CDR3 DNA reads TGTGCCAGCAACCGATACAGGGGTCCCCAAGAGACCCAGTACTTC. As protein: CASNRYRGPQETQYF.